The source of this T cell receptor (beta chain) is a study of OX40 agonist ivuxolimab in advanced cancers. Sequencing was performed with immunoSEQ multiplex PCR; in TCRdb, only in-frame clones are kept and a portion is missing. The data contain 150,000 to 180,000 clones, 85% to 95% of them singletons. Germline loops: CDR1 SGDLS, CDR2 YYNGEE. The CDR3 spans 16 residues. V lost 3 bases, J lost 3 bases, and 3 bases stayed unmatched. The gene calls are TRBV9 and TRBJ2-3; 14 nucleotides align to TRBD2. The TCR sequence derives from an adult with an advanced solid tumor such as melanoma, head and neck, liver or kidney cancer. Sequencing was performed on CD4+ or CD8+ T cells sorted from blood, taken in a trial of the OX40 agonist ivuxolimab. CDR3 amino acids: CASSGRLAGGTDTQYF. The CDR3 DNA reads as TGTGCCAGCAGCGGACGACTAGCGGGAGGGACAGATACGCAGTATTTT. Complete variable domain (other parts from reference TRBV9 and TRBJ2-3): DSGVTQTPKHLITATGQRVTLRCSPRSGDLSVYWYQQSLDQGLQFLIQYYNGEERAKGNILERFSAQQFPDLHSELNLSSLELGDSALYFCASSGRLAGGTDTQYFGPGTRLTVL.